The 24 T cell receptor beta chains in this list originate from one sample, sequenced in a study of blood T cell repertoires in COVID-19. Sequencing was performed with immunoSEQ multiplex PCR; in TCRdb, only in-frame clones are kept and a portion is missing. This table holds 120,000 or so clones, around nine tenths found once. Material: peripheral blood. The receptors were sampled from a woman aged 45-60 years with acute or convalescent COVID-19.

The V and J genes are TRBV27 and TRBJ2-1; D is undetermined. The CDR3 contains 18 residues. The V end was cut by 0 bases, the J end by 0 bases, with 15 bases between. The germline gives CDR1 MNHEY, CDR2 SMNVEV (reference sequence). The CDR3 spells CASSLSSLLVSSYNEQFF. In DNA, the CDR3 is TGTGCCAGCAGTTTATCGTCCTTGCTGGTGAGCTCCTACAATGAGCAGTTCTTC.

This sequence joins TRBV12-3 or TRBV12-4 and TRBJ1-1, with no clear D. The CDR3 has 11 amino acids. V lost 3 bases to trimming and J lost 10 bases, with 9 bases between them. In DNA form, the CDR3 reads TGTGCCAGCAGTTTGAGGTCTGTAGCTTTCTTT. Encoded protein: CASSLRSVAFF.

The chain has TRBV4-1 and TRBJ2-5; tentative D call: TRBD2 (6 bases). The CDR3 runs to 14 residues. Germline CDR1 and CDR2: MGHRA and YSYEKL. The V and J ends lost 0 bases and 5 bases respectively, with 10 bases between them. The CDR3 DNA is TGCGCCAGCAGCCAAGATGGCGGGAAGGAGACCCAGTACTTC. Amino acids: CASSQDGGKETQYF.

V and J are TRBV4-1 and TRBJ1-1, with D maybe TRBD1 (6 bases). This CDR3 is 18 amino acids long. CDR1 is MGHRA, CDR2 YSYEKL, per germline. V lost 2 bases and J lost 4, with 23 bases in between. The DNA for the CDR3 is TGCGCCAGCAGCCAAAGTATTGTAAGGGGGTCGCTCTCCACTGAAGCTTTCTTT. Its translation is CASSQSIVRGSLSTEAFF.

V is TRBV19 and J is TRBJ1-4; 8 positions match TRBD1. Germline CDR1 and CDR2: LNHDA and SQIVND (reference sequence). The CDR3 covers 16 residues. V lost 8 bases and J lost 7; bases outside the gene matches: 15. In nucleotides, the CDR3 is TGTGCCAGTCGGGCAGGGGGCTTCATCTTGGGTGAAAAACTGTTTTTT. Translated, it gives CASRAGGFILGEKLFF.

The rearrangement links TRBV18 to TRBJ2-5; D gene unclear. Germline V CDR1 and CDR2: KGHSH, LQKENI. The ends were cut back, 5 bases at V and 3 bases at J, with 4 bases in the middle. This CDR3 is built from 11 residues. The CDR3, as DNA: TGTGCCAGCTCATCCGAAGAGACCCAGTACTTC. Protein sequence: CASSSEETQYF.

The chain couples TRBV13 to TRBJ2-7; D might be TRBD2 (6 bases). CDR1 and CDR2 (germline): PRHDT, FYEKMQ (reference sequence). The CDR3 has 14 amino acids. Trimming removed 4 bases from V and 0 bases from J, with 10 bases in between. The CDR3 reads CASSSGDHSYEQYF. Here the CDR3 DNA reads TGTGCCAGCAGCTCGGGGGACCACTCCTACGAGCAGTACTTC.

This sequence joins TRBV6-5 and TRBJ2-2, with a tentative D call TRBD2 (5 bases). The CDR3 is 12 residues long. Trimming removed 6 bases at V and 5 bases at J, with 7 bases between. The germline V gene encodes CDR1 MNHEY and CDR2 SVGAGI. CDR3 bases: TGTGCCAGCAGCCGGGGTACCGGGGAGCTGTTTTTT. Protein: CASSRGTGELFF.

This chain joins TRBV7-6 and TRBJ1-1, with unresolved D. The CDR3 totals 14 residues. The V gene lost 3 bases and the J gene lost 1 base, with 9 bases spanning the gap. The germline V gene has CDR1 SGHVS and CDR2 FNYEAQ. The CDR3 loop is CASSFPHANTEAFF. CDR3 in DNA: TGTGCCAGCAGCTTTCCACATGCGAACACTGAAGCTTTCTTT.

The chain uses TRBV5-1 and TRBJ2-3; possibly TRBD2 for D (5 bases). The V gene's germline CDR1 is SGHRS and CDR2 YFSETQ. The CDR3 is 15 residues long. With 0 bases removed from V and 5 bases from J, the gap between germline ends came to 13 bases. The CDR3 region has the DNA TGCGCCAGCAGCTTGGGGGCCCTACGGGGAGATACGCAGTATTTT. This translates into CASSLGALRGDTQYF.

This clone was observed a handful of times. The V call is TRBV7-6, the J call TRBJ1-1, with D perhaps matching TRBD1 (6 bases). Germline V CDR1 and CDR2: SGHVS, FNYEAQ. The CDR3 loop spans 13 amino acids. V dropped 5 bases and J dropped 4 bases, with 11 bases sitting between them. This CDR3 reads CASSVRGATEAFF. DNA of the CDR3: TGTGCCAGCAGCGTCAGGGGAGCCACTGAAGCTTTCTTT.

This chain joins TRBV6-5 and TRBJ1-4; 8 nucleotides agree with TRBD1. The germline CDR1 and CDR2 sequences are MNHEY and SVGAGI. The CDR3 runs 14 residues. V shed 6 bases, J shed 9 bases, and the junction held 9 bases outside the gene matches. The chain's CDR3 is CASSPDRVSKKLFF. The CDR3 bases are TGTGCCAGCAGCCCGGACAGGGTTAGCAAAAAACTGTTTTTT.

This clone has just a few counts. The genes are TRBV6-6 and TRBJ2-2; 9 nucleotides line up with TRBD1. The germline CDR1 and CDR2 sequences are MNHNY and SVGAGI (reference sequence). The CDR3 has 15 residues. The ends lost 7 bases at V and 7 bases at J; junction bases unmatched: 10. The CDR3 loop reads CASTPGQGMVGELFF. DNA for the CDR3: TGTGCCAGCACCCCAGGACAGGGGATGGTCGGGGAGCTGTTTTTT.

V gene TRBV7-2 combines with J gene TRBJ1-6, with D unresolved. CDR1 SGHTA and CDR2 FQGNSA come from the germline V gene. V gave up 3 bases and J gave up 7 bases, with 13 bases separating them. The CDR3 contains 15 residues. The CDR3 bases are TGTGCCAGCAGCTTCCACAGTCTTGTGAATTCACCCCTCCACTTT. This gives the protein CASSFHSLVNSPLHF.

J is TRBJ2-3 and V is TRBV5-1; D is perhaps TRBD1 (6 bases). Trimming removed 0 bases from V and 2 bases from J, with 10 bases in between. Germline CDR1 is SGHRS and CDR2 is YFSETQ. The CDR3 is 15 residues long. The CDR3 coding sequence is TGCGCCAGCAGCTTGGGGTTGGGACACACAGATACGCAGTATTTT. Translated: CASSLGLGHTDTQYF.

The chain links TRBV11-2 to TRBJ1-4, with 7 bases lining up with TRBD1. The CDR3 covers 14 residues. V dropped 6 bases and J dropped 7; count of bases not matched to a gene: 8. Germline-derived CDR1 and CDR2 are SGHAT and FQNNGV. CDR3 amino acids: CASRPTGWGEKLFF. Written as DNA, the CDR3 is TGTGCCAGCAGGCCGACAGGGTGGGGTGAAAAACTGTTTTTT.

This chain joins TRBV3-1 (or the pseudogene TRBV3-2) and TRBJ2-1, with 13 bases matching TRBD2. Germline CDR1 and CDR2: LGHDT and YNNKEL (reference sequence). With 4 bases clipped from V and 6 bases from J, the junction kept 3 bases outside the gene matches. This CDR3 has 15 residues. CDR3 DNA: TGTGCCAGCAGCCCTGGGACTAGCGGGGCCAATGAGCAGTTCTTC. Its protein product is CASSPGTSGANEQFF.

The chain combines TRBV6-5 with TRBJ1-5, with TRBD1 as a possible D gene (5 bases). The CDR3 is made up of 15 amino acids. CDR1 is MNHEY, CDR2 SVGAGI, per germline. V was shortened by 2 bases and J by 3 bases, with 11 bases between the two germline ends. The CDR3 here is CASSYDGGNNQPQHF. In nucleotides, the CDR3 is TGTGCCAGCAGTTACGACGGGGGAAACAATCAGCCCCAGCATTTT.

V usage is TRBV5-1 and J usage is TRBJ2-1; 9 nucleotides match TRBD2. This CDR3 is 17 amino acids long. Trimming removed 4 bases from V and 0 bases from J; junction bases left unmatched: 8. Germline CDR1 reads SGHRS; CDR2 reads YFSETQ. In nucleotides, the CDR3 is TGCGCCAGCAGCCAAGAAGCGGGGGGTCTCTCCTACAATGAGCAGTTCTTC. It specifies CASSQEAGGLSYNEQFF. Supplemented by reference TRBV5-1 and TRBJ2-1, the full variable domain reads KAGVTQTPRYLIKTRGQQVTLSCSPISGHRSVSWYQQTPGQGLQFLFEYFSETQRNKGNFPGRFSGRQFSNSRSEMNVSTLELGDSALYLCASSQEAGGLSYNEQFFGPGTRLTVL.

The rearrangement joins TRBV3-1 (or the pseudogene TRBV3-2) to TRBJ2-7; 8 nucleotides agree with TRBD1. The CDR3 length is 15 residues. The germline gives CDR1 LGHDT, CDR2 YNNKEL (reference sequence). V lost 3 bases, J lost 1 base, and 5 bases stayed unmatched. CDR3 loop: CASSQQTGGSYEQYF. The CDR3 DNA reads TGTGCCAGCAGCCAGCAAACAGGGGGTTCCTACGAGCAGTACTTC.

The chain couples TRBV19 to TRBJ1-1, with 10 bases fitting TRBD1. The CDR3 has 16 amino acids. Germline loops: CDR1 LNHDA, CDR2 SQIVND (reference sequence). Losses at the gene ends were 2 bases for V and 10 bases for J; bases not matched to a gene: 13. This CDR3 is CASSISGTGAGLVAFF. DNA for the CDR3: TGTGCCAGTAGTATATCGGGGACAGGGGCTGGGTTGGTAGCTTTCTTT.

The chain joins TRBV10-2 to TRBJ2-7; 12 nucleotides match TRBD2. CDR1 and CDR2 from the germline V gene are WSHSY and SAAADI. J gave up 4 bases and V 2 bases, and 3 bases lay outside the gene matches. The CDR3 is 15 residues long. DNA for the CDR3: TGCGCCAGCAGTGAGGGGCTAGCGGGAGGGTACGAGCAGTACTTC. This sequence encodes CASSEGLAGGYEQYF.

The chain uses TRBV3-1 (or the pseudogene TRBV3-2) and TRBJ2-7; maybe TRBD2 (5 bases). CDR1 and CDR2 (germline): LGHDT, YNNKEL (reference sequence). The CDR3 runs to 15 residues. The V and J ends lost 2 bases and 7 bases respectively, with 18 bases between them. The CDR3 DNA is TGTGCCAGCAGCCAACCACCCCTGCCGGGGAAAGAGCAGTACTTC. Protein product: CASSQPPLPGKEQYF.

V gene TRBV4-2 combines with J gene TRBJ2-2; no clear D. This CDR3 comprises 15 residues. V dropped 3 bases and J dropped 1 base, with 9 bases sitting between them. Germline CDR1 LGHNA, CDR2 YNFKEQ. The CDR3 sequence is CASSQAAGNTGELFF. The CDR3 coding sequence is TGTGCCAGCAGCCAGGCCGCAGGGAACACCGGGGAGCTGTTTTTT.